This entry describes one T cell receptor (beta chain). Its antigen is not known. The data were taken from a study of T cells in localized non-small cell lung cancer. Overall study findings and caveats: Uninvolved neighboring lung showed the greatest T cell clonality, exceeding tumor. The study detected a median about 50 of the top 100 tumor clones in adjacent lung. Heterogeneity remains possible, as sequencing covered one tumor region only.

The repertoire was sequenced with immunoSEQ multiplex PCR; TCRdb's copy has only in-frame clones and lacks some. The table records approximately 65,000 clones, roughly 79% of them present only once. CDR1 is SNHLY and CDR2 is FYNNEI in the germline V gene. The CDR3 contains 14 residues. V was cut by 7 bases and J by 0 bases, with 11 bases left in between. The chain uses TRBV2 and TRBJ2-3, with no clear D. The sequences come from PBMCs, collected before any cancer treatment. The receptor was derived from a man aged 35-75 years with stage II lung adenocarcinoma. The CDR3 bases are TGTGCCAGCAAACCGGGCCTCAGCACAGATACGCAGTATTTT. Protein product: CASKPGLSTDTQYF.